Listed below are T cell receptor beta chains from one sample, sequenced in a study of molecular identifiers for immune sequencing clone quantification. TCRdb processed the PCR reads anew with MiXCR; each CDR3 protein has one entry. The sample has over 600,000 distinct CDR3 sequences; about 20% are singletons. Sequencing used naive CD8+ T cells from blood, with Jurkat cell RNA spiked in. The source is a human donor in good health. Some libraries in this study had Jurkat cell RNA spiked in. CDR3s include the opening cysteine and the closing phenylalanine or tryptophan. A D gene is named only where the DNA matches it firmly. The size entry is marked missing in some rows and otherwise reads once, few, many or a size class.

>.|TRBV9|.|TRBJ2-2
TGTGCCAGCAGCCCACCACCTGGACGGCCGAGGTCCGGGGAGCTGTTTTTT
CASSPPPGRPRSGELFF
>many|TRBV19|TRBD1|TRBJ1-5
TGTGCCAGTAATCTACAGGGGCTGGGGCAGCCCCAGCATTTT
CASNLQGLGQPQHF
>.|TRBV9|.|TRBJ2-7
TGTGCCAGCAGCGTAGAATTTAACTCCTACGAGCAGTACTTC
CASSVEFNSYEQYF
>.|TRBV27|.|TRBJ1-1
TGTGCCAGCAGTTCGATGGGCACTGAAGCTTTCTTT
CASSSMGTEAFF
>few|TRBV3-1|TRBD2|TRBJ2-2
TGTGCCAGCAGCCAAGACCCCCGACTAGCGACCGGGGAGCTGTTTTTT
CASSQDPRLATGELFF
>many|TRBV13|TRBD1|TRBJ1-2
TGTGCCAGCAGCTTTGACAGGGATGGCTATGGCTACACCTTC
CASSFDRDGYGYTF
>many|TRBV4-3|.|TRBJ2-1
TGCGCCAGCAGCCAAGACCCACCGAGGGAGGAAATAACCAATGAGCAGTTCTTC
CASSQDPPREEITNEQFF
>many|TRBV5-1|.|TRBJ1-1
TGCGCCAGCAGCTTGGTAACCGATAACACTGAAGCTTTCTTT
CASSLVTDNTEAFF
>many|TRBV7-9|.|TRBJ2-3
TGTGCCAGCAGCTCAAGCGTCGCAGATACGCAGTATTTT
CASSSSVADTQYF
>.|TRBV21-1|.|TRBJ1-2
TGTGCCAGCAGCAAAGCGCTTTCGGACAGGGAAAACCATGGCTACACCTTC
CASSKALSDRENHGYTF
>many|TRBV3-1|.|TRBJ1-2
TGTGCCAGCAGCGAGACAGATTACTATGGCTACACCTTC
CASSETDYYGYTF
>.|TRBV20-1|.|TRBJ2-3
TGCAGTGCTAGTGGGAGAGACTGGGGTACGCAGTATTTT
CSASGRDWGTQYF
>many|TRBV15|TRBD2|TRBJ2-1
TGTGCCACCAGCAGAGATCGGGCTAGCGGGAGGAACTACAATGAGCAGTTCTTC
CATSRDRASGRNYNEQFF
>many|TRBV3-1|TRBD2|TRBJ2-3
TGTGCCAGCAGCACATTCCTAGCGGGGGCCACAGATACGCAGTATTTT
CASSTFLAGATDTQYF
>many|TRBV27|TRBD1|TRBJ1-5
TGTGCCAGCAGTATCCAATCAGGGGGTGGTCAGCCCCAGCATTTT
CASSIQSGGGQPQHF
>many|TRBV6-1|.|TRBJ1-3
TGTGCCAGCAGTGAAGGCCGGTCTGGAAACACCATATATTTT
CASSEGRSGNTIYF
>many|TRBV4-1|.|TRBJ1-2
TGCGCCAGCAGCCCTATAGGTCAGCTTGACAATGGCTACACCTTC
CASSPIGQLDNGYTF
>many|TRBV3-1|.|TRBJ2-2
TGTGCCAGCAGCCCAATATTAGGGGTGGACACCGGGGAGCTGTTTTTT
CASSPILGVDTGELFF
>.|TRBV21-1|.|TRBJ2-3
TGTGCCGGCAGCAAGGGGATCCAAAGGAGCACAGATACGCAGTATTTT
CAGSKGIQRSTDTQYF
>.|TRBV30|TRBD1|TRBJ2-2
TGTGCCTGGGACTTCGGGACAGACACCGGGGAGCTGTTTTTT
CAWDFGTDTGELFF
>few|TRBV9|.|TRBJ1-6
TGTGCCAGCAGCGCCGGGCCCAGGGGTGATTCACCCCTCCACTTT
CASSAGPRGDSPLHF
>.|TRBV5-1|.|TRBJ2-7
TGCGCCAGCAGCTTCCGGGACGGGAACTACGAGCAGTACTTC
CASSFRDGNYEQYF
>many|TRBV7-2|.|TRBJ2-7
TGTGCCAGCACCTGGACCGAGCACTACGAGCAGTACTTC
CASTWTEHYEQYF
>few|TRBV6-1|.|TRBJ1-2
TGTGCCAGCAGTGAATGGGACGGATATAACTATGGCTACACCTTC
CASSEWDGYNYGYTF
>many|TRBV29-1|TRBD1|TRBJ1-2
TGCAGCGCAAAGGAGGGACAGACTAACTATGGCTACACCTTC
CSAKEGQTNYGYTF
>many|TRBV12-3/TRBV12-4|.|TRBJ2-2
TGTGCCAGCAGTTCCCGTACCGGGGAGCTGTTTTTT
CASSSRTGELFF
>few|TRBV14|.|TRBJ2-7
TGTGCCAGCAGCCAAGAGGGTAACACTCACGGGCAGTACTTC
CASSQEGNTHGQYF
>few|TRBV19|.|TRBJ2-1
TGTGCCAGTAGTATGGGGGGTCAGCAGTTCTTC
CASSMGGQQFF
>.|TRBV24-1|TRBD2|TRBJ2-3
TGTGCCACCTCTGGCGGGGGTAGCACAGATACGCAGTATTTT
CATSGGGSTDTQYF
>many|TRBV19|.|TRBJ2-2
TGTGCCAGTAGCCAGGGGATCGGGGAGCTGTTTTTT
CASSQGIGELFF
>.|TRBV10-3|TRBD1|TRBJ2-7
TGTGCCATCAGTGAGCCGGACAGGGCGAGCTCCTACGAGCAGTACTTC
CAISEPDRASSYEQYF
>many|TRBV9|.|TRBJ2-7
TGTGCCAGCAGCGTAGGACTGCCGGGCTACGAGCAGTACTTC
CASSVGLPGYEQYF
>.|TRBV3-2|.|TRBJ1-6
TGTGCCAGCAGCCAAGATAGGCTGGCATATCAAAAGGTTGATAATTCACCCCTCCACTTT
CASSQDRLAYQKVDNSPLHF
>many|TRBV27|.|TRBJ2-4
TGTGCCAGCAGGGCGGGGTCGGTTGCCAAAAACATTCAGTACTTC
CASRAGSVAKNIQYF
>many|TRBV6-5|.|TRBJ2-1
TGTGCCAGCAGTTATTTTTCGGGGTCTGAGCAGTTCTTC
CASSYFSGSEQFF
>many|TRBV5-4|TRBD1|TRBJ2-7
TGTGCCAGCAGCTTGGAACAGGGGACGACCTACGAGCAGTACTTC
CASSLEQGTTYEQYF
>many|TRBV6-5|.|TRBJ2-5
TGTGCCAGCAGTTCCCAGTGGGTCCGGGAGACCCAGTACTTC
CASSSQWVRETQYF
>few|TRBV6-1|.|TRBJ1-1
TGTGCCAGCAGCCCGGGACTTATCAACACTGAAGCTTTCTTT
CASSPGLINTEAFF
>many|TRBV11-3|TRBD1|TRBJ2-1
TGTGCCAGCAGCGACCGGGACAGCTACAATGAGCAGTTCTTC
CASSDRDSYNEQFF
>many|TRBV7-9|TRBD1|TRBJ2-7
TGTGCCAGCAGTTCTTCTTGGACAGGGACCGAGCAGTACTTC
CASSSSWTGTEQYF
>.|TRBV11-2|.|TRBJ2-7
TGTGCCAGCAGCTTAGACTTAGGTAGACCCTGCGAGCAGTACTTC
CASSLDLGRPCEQYF
>many|TRBV29-1|.|TRBJ2-5
TGCAGCGGACTAGACCAAGAGACCCAGTACTTC
CSGLDQETQYF
>many|TRBV4-1|TRBD2|TRBJ2-1
TGCGCCAGCAGCCCGGGGGGGCTGAGGCAGTTCTTC
CASSPGGLRQFF
>.|TRBV12-3/TRBV12-4|.|TRBJ2-1
TGTGCCAGCAGTCACCCGACCACCAATCCGGGACGGTACAATGAGCTGTTCTTC
CASSHPTTNPGRYNELFF
>many|TRBV23-1|TRBD1|TRBJ2-1
TGCGCCAGCAGTCAATCGCCCGTACCCCCGGGACAGGGGGCGGCTGAGCAGTTCTTC
CASSQSPVPPGQGAAEQFF
>.|TRBV2|.|TRBJ2-5
TGTGCCAGCAGTGAGGAGGACGTTTTTGAGACCCAGTACTTC
CASSEEDVFETQYF
>many|TRBV4-3|.|TRBJ2-3
TGCGCCAGCAGCCAAATGGGGGGCCCAGATACGCAGTATTTT
CASSQMGGPDTQYF
>many|TRBV30|.|TRBJ2-7
TGTGCCTGGAGTGCAGGGGTTGAGCAGTACTTC
CAWSAGVEQYF
>many|TRBV5-1|TRBD2|TRBJ2-7
TGCGCCAGCAGCTTGGCGTCCCCGGGACTAGCGGGAGGATCGGCCTACGAGCAGTACTTC
CASSLASPGLAGGSAYEQYF
>few|TRBV12-5|TRBD1|TRBJ2-2
TGTGCTAGTGGTGTCAGACAGGGACCGAACACCGGGGAGCTGTTTTTT
CASGVRQGPNTGELFF
>many|TRBV4-1|TRBD2|TRBJ2-5
TGCGCCAGCAGCCAAGATAGCGGGGGTGGAGAGACCCAGTACTTC
CASSQDSGGGETQYF